This is a list of T cell receptor beta chains from one sample in a study of cytomegalovirus exposure and HLA in healthy donors. Clones were sequenced by immunoSEQ multiplex PCR, and TCRdb holds only the in-frame ones, with some missing. The sample has fewer than 250,000 clones, about four fifths seen once; the top ten hold 2.9%. Sequencing input: PBMCs. The receptors shown here come from a man between 25 and 39 years old in good health and CMV-seronegative. Each CDR3 is given with its conserved first and last residue. The D gene is left open where the match is weak. Only part of the rows carry a size: once, few, many, or a class if the clone is expanded.

v_gene	d_gene	abundance	j_gene	CDR3aa	CDR3nt
TRBV6-5	TRBD1	-	TRBJ2-1	CASRHRDRGPGEQFF	TGTGCCAGCAGACACCGGGACAGGGGGCCAGGTGAGCAGTTCTTC
TRBV5-1	-	-	TRBJ2-4	CASSLAGDDIQYF	TGCGCCAGCAGCTTGGCCGGGGATGACATTCAGTACTTC
TRBV28	-	-	TRBJ1-5	CASSPTGLIAQPQHF	TGTGCCAGCAGTCCAACAGGGCTTATAGCGCAGCCCCAGCATTTT
TRBV5-6	TRBD1	-	TRBJ1-4	CASSRTGRDEKLFF	TGTGCCAGCAGCCGGACAGGCAGGGATGAAAAACTGTTTTTT
TRBV5-6	TRBD1	-	TRBJ2-7	CASSLDGTGHWPTYEQYF	TGTGCCAGCAGCTTGGACGGGACAGGGCATTGGCCCACTTACGAGCAGTACTTC
TRBV2	TRBD1	-	TRBJ1-2	CASRGVTGAHHYGYTF	TGTGCCAGCAGAGGAGTAACAGGGGCGCATCACTATGGCTACACCTTC
TRBV2	TRBD2	-	TRBJ2-3	CASSEASALQRGGVTDTQYF	TGTGCCAGCAGTGAAGCCTCCGCTTTACAGCGGGGAGGGGTCACAGATACGCAGTATTTT
TRBV15	-	-	TRBJ2-7	CATSRETSSYEQYF	TGTGCCACCAGCAGAGAGACAAGTTCCTACGAGCAGTACTTC
TRBV5-5	-	-	TRBJ2-7	CASSLDLRSYEQYF	TGTGCCAGCAGCTTGGACTTACGCTCCTACGAGCAGTACTTC
TRBV7-9	TRBD1	few	TRBJ1-2	CASSLTGFYGYTF	TGTGCCAGCAGCTTGACAGGGTTCTATGGCTACACCTTC
TRBV7-8	TRBD2	-	TRBJ2-3	CASSLEPLAGATSTDTQYF	TGTGCCAGCAGCTTAGAACCCCTAGCGGGGGCGACTAGCACAGATACGCAGTATTTT
TRBV6-5	-	-	TRBJ1-4	CASRPEGNEKLFF	TGTGCCAGCAGGCCGGAGGGGAATGAAAAACTGTTTTTT
TRBV7-9	-	-	TRBJ2-2	CASSPTGLMAGELFF	TGTGCCAGCAGCCCCACGGGACTCATGGCCGGGGAGCTGTTTTTT
TRBV9	TRBD1	-	TRBJ2-3	CASSSGTGGTDTQYF	TGTGCCAGCAGCTCCGGGACAGGGGGCACAGATACGCAGTATTTT
TRBV5-5	-	-	TRBJ2-4	CASSPLVELVKNIQYF	TGTGCCAGCAGCCCGCTCGTAGAGTTGGTCAAAAACATTCAGTACTTC
TRBV7-2	TRBD2	-	TRBJ2-2	CASSALAEIYTGELFF	TGTGCCAGCAGTGCTCTAGCGGAGATTTACACCGGGGAGCTGTTTTTT
TRBV6-5	TRBD1	-	TRBJ1-3	CASSPDRSSGNTIYF	TGTGCCAGCAGCCCGGACAGGAGCTCCGGAAACACCATATATTTT
TRBV27	-	-	TRBJ1-1	CASRTDNSENTEAFF	TGTGCCAGCAGAACGGACAATTCGGAGAACACTGAAGCCTTCTTT
TRBV28	-	-	TRBJ2-7	CAIAGTYSYEQYF	TGTGCGATCGCCGGGACATATTCCTACGAGCAGTACTTC
TRBV19	-	few	TRBJ2-2	CASSMGGAYTGELFF	TGTGCCAGTAGTATGGGGGGGGCTTACACCGGGGAGCTGTTTTTT
TRBV2	TRBD1	-	TRBJ1-5	CASNRQGGNQPQHF	TGTGCCAGCAATCGACAGGGCGGCAATCAGCCCCAGCATTTT
TRBV5-1	-	-	TRBJ2-7	CASSLVGGSYEQYF	TGCGCCAGCAGCTTAGTTGGCGGCTCCTACGAGCAGTACTTC
TRBV18	-	-	TRBJ2-6	CASSRGSSSGASVLTF	TGTGCCAGCTCCCGAGGCTCGAGCTCTGGGGCCAGCGTCCTGACTTTC
TRBV4-2	TRBD2	-	TRBJ2-4	CASSQVVPAGGAKNIQYF	TGTGCCAGCAGCCAAGTGGTTCCAGCGGGGGGGGCCAAAAACATTCAGTACTTC
TRBV13	-	-	TRBJ2-3	CASSFAGSTDTQYF	TGTGCCAGCAGCTTCGCGGGTAGCACAGATACGCAGTATTTT
TRBV5-6	-	-	TRBJ1-2	CASSLGSTPHYGYTF	TGTGCCAGCAGCTTGGGTAGCACCCCGCATTATGGCTACACCTTC
TRBV14	-	-	TRBJ2-5	CASSHPLRGFTETQYF	TGTGCCAGCAGCCATCCTCTCAGGGGTTTTACAGAGACCCAGTACTTC
TRBV4-1	-	-	TRBJ1-5	CASSRLQGAEWPQHF	TGCGCCAGCAGCCGATTACAAGGGGCCGAATGGCCCCAGCATTTT
TRBV27	-	-	TRBJ1-2	CASALSGVYGYTF	TGTGCCAGCGCCCTGTCAGGGGTCTATGGCTACACCTTC
TRBV7-2	TRBD1	-	TRBJ2-3	CASSLEQGALTDTQYF	TGTGCCAGCAGCTTAGAACAGGGGGCACTTACAGATACGCAGTATTTT
TRBV5-6	TRBD1	-	TRBJ1-1	CASSLPGQGTNTEAFF	TGTGCCAGCAGCCTTCCGGGACAGGGCACGAACACTGAAGCTTTCTTT
TRBV28	TRBD1	-	TRBJ2-5	CASSRGGLETQYF	TGTGCCAGCAGTCGAGGGGGCCTGGAGACCCAGTACTTC
TRBV16	-	-	TRBJ1-1	CASSQYERTEAFF	TGTGCCAGCAGCCAATACGAGCGTACTGAAGCTTTCTTT
TRBV18	TRBD1	few	TRBJ2-1	CASSPRDRVIEQFF	TGTGCCAGCTCACCAAGGGACAGGGTAATTGAGCAGTTCTTC
TRBV4-3	TRBD1	-	TRBJ2-7	CASSQGGQGANEQYF	TGCGCCAGCAGCCAAGGGGGACAGGGGGCTAATGAGCAGTACTTC
TRBV6-5	-	-	TRBJ1-4	CATRERGSWEKLFF	TGTGCCACCCGGGAACGGGGGTCTTGGGAAAAACTGTTTTTT
TRBV4-3	-	-	TRBJ1-2	CASSHVREGAYGYTF	TGCGCCAGCAGCCATGTCAGGGAAGGGGCCTATGGCTACACCTTC
TRBV9	TRBD1	once	TRBJ1-2	CASSSGTGVYGYTF	TGTGCCAGCAGCTCCGGGACAGGGGTCTATGGCTACACCTTC
TRBV28	TRBD1	-	TRBJ1-2	CASSGQGDLANYGYTF	TGTGCCAGCAGTGGACAGGGCGATCTAGCTAACTATGGCTACACCTTC
TRBV28	-	-	TRBJ1-5	CASSPGSPFSNQPQHF	TGTGCCAGCAGCCCGGGGTCACCTTTTAGCAATCAGCCCCAGCATTTT
TRBV5-6	-	-	TRBJ1-4	CASSFGHEEEKLFF	TGTGCCAGCAGTTTCGGACATGAAGAAGAAAAACTGTTTTTT
TRBV27	TRBD2	-	TRBJ2-3	CASSLRRTNLAGGRKDTQYF	TGTGCCAGCAGTTTAAGGCGGACGAATCTAGCGGGGGGGCGTAAAGATACGCAGTATTTT
TRBV6-5	-	-	TRBJ1-5	CASTAGVHQPQHF	TGTGCCAGCACGGCAGGGGTGCATCAGCCCCAGCATTTT
TRBV5-6	-	-	TRBJ2-5	CASSFGETQYF	TGTGCCAGCAGCTTCGGGGAGACCCAGTACTTC
TRBV19	-	-	TRBJ1-6	CASSLAAGDNSPLHF	TGTGCCAGTAGTCTCGCGGCGGGTGATAATTCACCCCTCCACTTT
TRBV19	TRBD1	-	TRBJ1-1	CASRHTGTGTEAFF	TGTGCCAGTAGGCACACCGGGACAGGGACTGAAGCTTTCTTT
TRBV5-1	-	-	TRBJ1-2	CASSLGPGGYTF	TGCGCCAGCAGCTTGGGGCCGGGAGGCTACACCTTC
TRBV11-3	-	-	TRBJ2-3	CASSLLGSTSTDTQYF	TGTGCCAGCAGCTTATTGGGGAGTACTAGCACAGATACGCAGTATTTT
TRBV6-1	-	-	TRBJ2-3	CASSEGKRVITDTQYF	TGTGCCAGCAGTGAAGGGAAGCGGGTAATCACAGATACGCAGTATTTT
TRBV28	-	-	TRBJ1-2	CASSLSVYGYTF	TGTGCCAGCAGTTTGAGCGTATATGGCTACACCTTC
TRBV28	-	few	TRBJ2-2	CASRRDTGELFF	TGTGCCAGCAGGAGGGACACCGGGGAGCTGTTTTTT
TRBV7-9	TRBD1	-	TRBJ2-5	CASSTTGGQETQYF	TGTGCCAGCAGCACAACAGGGGGACAAGAGACCCAGTACTTC
TRBV29-1	TRBD1	-	TRBJ1-2	CSAKRPARGRDYGYTF	TGCAGCGCCAAACGCCCCGCCAGGGGGCGCGACTATGGCTACACCTTC
TRBV11-2	TRBD1	-	TRBJ2-2	CASSLEGLNRGSAGELFF	TGTGCCAGCAGCTTAGAAGGACTTAACAGGGGGAGTGCCGGGGAGCTGTTTTTT
TRBV7-2	-	-	TRBJ2-1	CASSLDGGASEQFF	TGTGCCAGCAGCTTAGATGGGGGGGCATCTGAGCAGTTCTTC
TRBV6-4	TRBD1	-	TRBJ2-3	CASLWDRGHLGTDTQYF	TGTGCCAGCCTCTGGGACAGGGGCCACTTGGGGACAGATACGCAGTATTTT
TRBV23-1	-	once	TRBJ1-2	CASSQGQPYGYTF	TGCGCCAGCAGTCAGGGGCAGCCCTATGGCTACACCTTC